One sample yielded the 10 T cell receptor beta chains listed below, sequenced in a study of T cell responses to AZD1222 COVID-19 vaccine. Produced via immunoSEQ multiplex PCR; TCRdb's table is partial and in-frame only. Seen here are 150,000 or so clones, about nine tenths observed once, and the top ten hold around 5.9%. The sample here was peripheral blood, taken on day 0 of AZD1222 vaccination. All receptors come from an adult in good health.

The chain carries TRBV5-6 and TRBJ1-6, with 7 bases matching TRBD1. The V gene end was trimmed by 0 bases and the J gene end by 6 bases; junction bases not matched to a gene: 6. Germline assignment: CDR1 SGHDT and CDR2 YYEEEE. The CDR3 has 16 amino acids. The CDR3, as DNA: TGTGCCAGCAGCTTGGCCGCGACAGGGTTTAATTCACCCCTCCACTTT. Its protein is CASSLAATGFNSPLHF.

This clone was seen only once. V is TRBV11-2 and J is TRBJ1-2; 9 nucleotides agree with TRBD1. Germline CDR1 is SGHAT and CDR2 is FQNNGV. V dropped 5 bases and J dropped 1; count of bases not matched to a gene: 2. This CDR3 region has 14 residues. CDR3 loop: CASSPDRGNYGYTF. CDR3 DNA sequence: TGTGCCAGCAGCCCGGACAGGGGTAACTATGGCTACACCTTC.

Worth noting for this clone: The same CDR3 also results from other DNA sequences found in this sample. The chain recombines TRBV11-2 with TRBJ2-7, with TRBD1 matching over 10 bases. The CDR3 sequence is 15 residues long. CDR1 and CDR2 (germline): SGHAT, FQNNGV. The V gene end was trimmed by 0 bases and the J gene end by 2 bases; junction bases not matched to a gene: 1. CDR3 coding DNA: TGTGCCAGCAGCTTAGAGGGGACAGGGGCCTACGAGCAGTACTTC. This translates into CASSLEGTGAYEQYF.

The table lists this clone with a count of one. The V and J genes are TRBV10-3 and TRBJ2-3; D is perhaps TRBD1 or TRBD2 (6 bases each). V was trimmed by 2 bases and J by 6 bases, leaving 12 bases between them. Germline V gene sequence: CDR1 ENHRY, CDR2 SYGVKD. The CDR3 contains 14 residues. CDR3 DNA sequence: TGTGCCATCAGTGAGCCAACAGGGAGGGATACGCAGTATTTT. Its protein is CAISEPTGRDTQYF.

This clone was counted a single time. V and J are TRBV9 and TRBJ2-1; D is perhaps TRBD2 (5 bases). The CDR3 has 14 amino acids. With 4 bases removed from V and 10 bases from J, the gap between germline ends came to 18 bases. CDR1 SGDLS and CDR2 YYNGEE come from the germline V gene. The CDR3 DNA is TGTGCCAGCAGCCCATCGCCCCCGGGATGGGAGCAGTTCTTC. It translates to CASSPSPPGWEQFF.

This rearrangement joins TRBV19 to TRBJ2-7; D ambiguous. Trimming took 3 bases from V and 3 from J, leaving 9 bases between them. Germline assignment: CDR1 LNHDA and CDR2 SQIVND (reference sequence). The CDR3 length is 13 residues. CDR3 DNA sequence: TGTGCCAGTAGTATTTCCCCCAACTACGAGCAGTACTTC. This encodes CASSISPNYEQYF.

V is TRBV30 and J is TRBJ1-1; D is undetermined. V was cut by 1 base and J by 2 bases, with 5 bases left in between. This CDR3 has 12 residues. The germline CDR1 and CDR2 sequences are GTSNPN and SVGIG (reference sequence). In nucleotides, the CDR3 is TGTGCCTGGAGTGCGCCTAACACTGAAGCTTTCTTT. It encodes CAWSAPNTEAFF.

The sample holds a few counts of this clone. V and J are TRBV5-4 and TRBJ1-2; possibly TRBD1 for D (6 bases). CDR3 length: 14 residues. Germline loops: CDR1 SGHNT, CDR2 YYREEE (reference sequence). The V end was cut by 3 bases, the J end by 8 bases, with 17 bases between. The CDR3 bases are TGTGCCAGCAGCTCGATACAGGGAATTGTCGGCTACACCTTC. Protein product: CASSSIQGIVGYTF.

The rearrangement joins TRBV9 to TRBJ1-1; the match to TRBD1 covers 8 bases. Trimming cost V 0 bases and J 4 bases; bases outside gene matches: 2. Germline V gene sequence: CDR1 SGDLS, CDR2 YYNGEE. This CDR3 spans 14 amino acids. The CDR3 DNA reads TGTGCCAGCAGCGTAGTCGGACAGGGCACTGAAGCTTTCTTT. Its translation: CASSVVGQGTEAFF.

The rearrangement joins TRBV27 to TRBJ2-7, with TRBD2 matching 11 bases. The CDR3 covers 15 residues. Germline-derived CDR1 and CDR2 are MNHEY and SMNVEV (reference sequence). The V gene end was trimmed by 6 bases and the J gene end by 4 bases; junction bases not matched to a gene: 8. DNA for the CDR3: TGTGCCAGCAGCCCTTTACTAGCGGGAGTGTACGAGCAGTACTTC. The encoded protein is CASSPLLAGVYEQYF.